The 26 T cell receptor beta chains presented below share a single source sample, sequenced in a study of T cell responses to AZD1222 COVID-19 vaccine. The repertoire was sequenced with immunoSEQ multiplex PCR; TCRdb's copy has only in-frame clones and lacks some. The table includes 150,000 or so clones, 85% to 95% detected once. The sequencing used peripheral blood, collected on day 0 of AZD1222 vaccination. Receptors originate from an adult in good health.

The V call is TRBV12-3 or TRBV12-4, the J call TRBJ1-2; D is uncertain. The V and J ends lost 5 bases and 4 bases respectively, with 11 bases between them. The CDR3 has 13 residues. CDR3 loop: CASSPGSTYGYTF. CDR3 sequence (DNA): TGTGCCAGCAGTCCTGGATCCACCTATGGCTACACCTTC.

DNA of the CDR3: TGTGCCAGCACCCCCCTGGGCGGTCAGCCCCAGCATTTT. Translating gives CASTPLGGQPQHF. The rearrangement links TRBV12-3 or TRBV12-4 to TRBJ1-5; no reliable D call. The V end lost 7 bases, the J end lost 6 bases, and 13 bases lay between the germline ends. This CDR3 has 13 residues.

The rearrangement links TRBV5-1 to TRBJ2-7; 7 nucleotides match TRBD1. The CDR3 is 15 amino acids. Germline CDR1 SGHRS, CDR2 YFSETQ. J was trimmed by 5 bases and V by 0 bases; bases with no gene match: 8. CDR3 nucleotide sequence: TGCGCCAGCAGCTTGGCTGGGACAGAGAGACACGAGCAGTACTTC. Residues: CASSLAGTERHEQYF. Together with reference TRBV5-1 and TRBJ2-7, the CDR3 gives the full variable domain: KAGVTQTPRYLIKTRGQQVTLSCSPISGHRSVSWYQQTPGQGLQFLFEYFSETQRNKGNFPGRFSGRQFSNSRSEMNVSTLELGDSALYLCASSLAGTERHEQYFGPGTRLTVT.

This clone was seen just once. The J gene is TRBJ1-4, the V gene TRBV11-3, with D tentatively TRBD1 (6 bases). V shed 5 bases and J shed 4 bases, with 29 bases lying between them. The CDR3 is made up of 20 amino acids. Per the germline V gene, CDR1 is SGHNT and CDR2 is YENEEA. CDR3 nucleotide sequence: TGTGCCAGCAGCCACGACACCCCCACGTTTAGGGCAGGGGATAATGAAAAACTGTTTTTT. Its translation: CASSHDTPTFRAGDNEKLFF.

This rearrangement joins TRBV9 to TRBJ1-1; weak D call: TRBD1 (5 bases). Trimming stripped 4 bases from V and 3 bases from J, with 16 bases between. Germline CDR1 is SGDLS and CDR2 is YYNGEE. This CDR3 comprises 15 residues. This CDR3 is CASSPRLGQDTEAFF. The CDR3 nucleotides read TGTGCCAGCAGCCCTCGCCTGGGGCAAGACACTGAAGCTTTCTTT.

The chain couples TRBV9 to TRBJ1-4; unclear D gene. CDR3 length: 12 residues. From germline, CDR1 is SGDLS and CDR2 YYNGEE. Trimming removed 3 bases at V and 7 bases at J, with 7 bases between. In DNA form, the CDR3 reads TGTGCCAGCAGCGGGGAGGCTGAAAAACTGTTTTTT. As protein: CASSGEAEKLFF.

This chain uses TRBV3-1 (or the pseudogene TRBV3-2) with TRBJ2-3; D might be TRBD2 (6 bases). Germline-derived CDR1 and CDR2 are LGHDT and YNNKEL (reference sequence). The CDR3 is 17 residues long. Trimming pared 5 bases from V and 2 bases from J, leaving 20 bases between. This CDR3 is CASSSLWRGSHTDTQYF. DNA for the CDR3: TGTGCCAGCAGCAGCCTTTGGAGGGGTTCCCACACAGATACGCAGTATTTT.

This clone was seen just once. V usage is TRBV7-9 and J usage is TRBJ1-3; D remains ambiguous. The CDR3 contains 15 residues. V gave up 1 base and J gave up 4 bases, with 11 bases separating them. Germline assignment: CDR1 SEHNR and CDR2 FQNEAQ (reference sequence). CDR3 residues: CASSLGLGAGNTIYF. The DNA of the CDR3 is TGTGCCAGCAGCTTAGGCCTGGGAGCGGGAAACACCATATATTTT.

CDR3 DNA sequence: TGTGCCAGCAGCGCCCGGGACAGGGGGAATTCACCCCTCCACTTT. Translated, it gives CASSARDRGNSPLHF. J is TRBJ1-6 and V is TRBV3-1 (or the pseudogene TRBV3-2); 11 bases are shared with TRBD1. The CDR3 contains 15 residues. The V gene's germline CDR1 is LGHDT and CDR2 YNNKEL (reference sequence). The V gene end was trimmed by 5 bases and the J gene end by 7 bases; junction bases not matched to a gene: 4.

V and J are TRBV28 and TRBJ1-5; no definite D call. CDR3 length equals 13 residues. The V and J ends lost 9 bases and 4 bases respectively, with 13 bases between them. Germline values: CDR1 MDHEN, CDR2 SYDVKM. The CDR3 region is CASSFNLNQPQHF. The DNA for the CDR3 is TGTGCCAGTTCCTTTAATTTGAATCAGCCCCAGCATTTT.

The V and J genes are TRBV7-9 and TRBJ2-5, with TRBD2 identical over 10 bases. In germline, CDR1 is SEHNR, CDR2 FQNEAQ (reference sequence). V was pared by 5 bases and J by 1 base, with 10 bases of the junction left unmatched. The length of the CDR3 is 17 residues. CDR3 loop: CASSKGSAGGFQETQYF. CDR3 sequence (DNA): TGTGCCAGCAGCAAAGGGTCAGCGGGGGGGTTCCAAGAGACCCAGTACTTC. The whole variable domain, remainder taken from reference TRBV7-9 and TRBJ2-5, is DTGVSQNPRHKITKRGQNVTFRCDPISEHNRLYWYRQTLGQGPEFLTYFQNEAQLEKSRLLSDRFSAERPKGSFSTLEIQRTEQGDSAMYLCASSKGSAGGFQETQYFGPGTRLLVL.

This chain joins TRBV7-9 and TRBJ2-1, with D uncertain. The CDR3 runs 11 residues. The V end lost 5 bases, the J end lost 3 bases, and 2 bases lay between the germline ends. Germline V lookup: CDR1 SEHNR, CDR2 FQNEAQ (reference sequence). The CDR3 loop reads CASSVYNEQFF. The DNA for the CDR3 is TGTGCCAGCAGCGTCTACAATGAGCAGTTCTTC.

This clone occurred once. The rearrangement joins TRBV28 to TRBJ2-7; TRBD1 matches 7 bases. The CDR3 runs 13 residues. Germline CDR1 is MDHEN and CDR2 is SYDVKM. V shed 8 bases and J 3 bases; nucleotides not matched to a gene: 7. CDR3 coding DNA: TGTGCCAGCCAGAGACAGGGACGCTACGAGCAGTACTTC. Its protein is CASQRQGRYEQYF.

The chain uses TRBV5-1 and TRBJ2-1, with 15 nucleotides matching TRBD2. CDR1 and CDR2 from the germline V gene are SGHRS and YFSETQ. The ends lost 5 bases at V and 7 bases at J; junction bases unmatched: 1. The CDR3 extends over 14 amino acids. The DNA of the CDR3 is TGCGCCAGCAGAGGGACTAGCGGGGGGAATGAGCAGTTCTTC. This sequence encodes CASRGTSGGNEQFF.

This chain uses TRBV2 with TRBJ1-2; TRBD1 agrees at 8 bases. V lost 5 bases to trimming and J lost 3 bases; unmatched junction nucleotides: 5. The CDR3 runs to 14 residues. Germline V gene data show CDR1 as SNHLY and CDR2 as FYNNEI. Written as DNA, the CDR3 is TGTGCCAGCAGTAGGACAGGGTTAGACTATGGCTACACCTTC. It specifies CASSRTGLDYGYTF.

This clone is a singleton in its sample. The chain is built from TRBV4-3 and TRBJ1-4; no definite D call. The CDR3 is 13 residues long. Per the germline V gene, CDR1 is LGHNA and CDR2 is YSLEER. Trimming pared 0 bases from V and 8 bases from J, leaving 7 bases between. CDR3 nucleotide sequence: TGCGCCAGCAGCCAAGATTATCGGGAAAAACTGTTTTTT. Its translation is CASSQDYREKLFF.

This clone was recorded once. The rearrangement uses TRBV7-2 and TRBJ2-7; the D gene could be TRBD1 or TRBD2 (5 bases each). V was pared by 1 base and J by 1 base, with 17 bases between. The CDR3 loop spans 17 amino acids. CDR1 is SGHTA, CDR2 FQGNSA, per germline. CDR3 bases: TGTGCCAGCAGCTTAGAGAGGGGCAGGGTGGGTTCCTACGAGCAGTACTTC. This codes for CASSLERGRVGSYEQYF.

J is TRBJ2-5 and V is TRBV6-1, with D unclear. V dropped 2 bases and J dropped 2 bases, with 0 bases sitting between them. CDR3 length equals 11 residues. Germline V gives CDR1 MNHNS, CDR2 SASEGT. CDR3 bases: TGTGCCAGCAGTGAACAAGAGACCCAGTACTTC. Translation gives CASSEQETQYF.

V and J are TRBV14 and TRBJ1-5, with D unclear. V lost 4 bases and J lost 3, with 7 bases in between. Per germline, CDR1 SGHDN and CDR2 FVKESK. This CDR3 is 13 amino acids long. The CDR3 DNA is TGTGCCAGCAGCCTAAATATCAATCAGCCCCAGCATTTT. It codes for CASSLNINQPQHF.

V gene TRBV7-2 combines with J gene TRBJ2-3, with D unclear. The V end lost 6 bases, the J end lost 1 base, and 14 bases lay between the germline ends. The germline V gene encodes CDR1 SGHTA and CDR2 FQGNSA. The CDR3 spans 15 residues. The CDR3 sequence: CASRGGLDGTDTQYF. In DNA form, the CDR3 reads TGTGCCAGCAGGGGTGGGCTGGACGGCACAGATACGCAGTATTTT.

The CDR3 reads CASSDRGLTTNEKLFF. CDR3 coding DNA: TGTGCCAGCTCGGACAGGGGACTTACAACTAATGAAAAACTGTTTTTT. This rearrangement joins TRBV18 to TRBJ1-4, with TRBD1 matching over 9 bases. The CDR3 length is 16 residues. Germline V CDR1 and CDR2: KGHSH, LQKENI. The trim removed 6 bases at V and 0 bases at J, leaving 5 bases unmatched.

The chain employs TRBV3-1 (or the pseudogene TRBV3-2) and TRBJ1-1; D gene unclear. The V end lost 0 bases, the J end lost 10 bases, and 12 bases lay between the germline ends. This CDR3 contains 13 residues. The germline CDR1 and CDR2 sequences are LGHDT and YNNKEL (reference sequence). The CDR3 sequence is CASSQEEVLGAFF. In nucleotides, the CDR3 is TGTGCCAGCAGCCAAGAGGAGGTGTTGGGAGCTTTCTTT.

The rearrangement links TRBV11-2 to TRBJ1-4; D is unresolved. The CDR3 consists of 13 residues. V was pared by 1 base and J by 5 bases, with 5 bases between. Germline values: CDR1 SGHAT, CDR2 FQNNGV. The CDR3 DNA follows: TGTGCCAGCAGCTTAGCGTTGAATGAAAAACTGTTTTTT. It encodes CASSLALNEKLFF.

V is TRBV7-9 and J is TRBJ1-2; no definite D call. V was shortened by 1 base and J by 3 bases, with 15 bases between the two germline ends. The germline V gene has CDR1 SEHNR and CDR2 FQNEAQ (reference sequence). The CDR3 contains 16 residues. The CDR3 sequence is CASSLGAGFPDYGYTF. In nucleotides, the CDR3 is TGTGCCAGCAGCTTAGGGGCGGGTTTCCCGGACTATGGCTACACCTTC.

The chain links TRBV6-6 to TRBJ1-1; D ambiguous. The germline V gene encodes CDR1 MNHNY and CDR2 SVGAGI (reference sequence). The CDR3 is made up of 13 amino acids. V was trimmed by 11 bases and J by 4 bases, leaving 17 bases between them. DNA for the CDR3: TGTGCCGGTGTTGGGGAGGACTCCACTGAAGCTTTCTTT. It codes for CAGVGEDSTEAFF.

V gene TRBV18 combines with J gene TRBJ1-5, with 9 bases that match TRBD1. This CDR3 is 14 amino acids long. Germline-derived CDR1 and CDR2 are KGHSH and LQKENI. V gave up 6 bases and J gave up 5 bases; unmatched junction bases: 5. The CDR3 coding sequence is TGTGCCAGCTCCGTACAGGGGGCGGATCAGCCCCAGCATTTT. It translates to CASSVQGADQPQHF.